These T cell receptor beta chains were read from a single sample in a study of cytomegalovirus exposure and HLA in healthy donors. The method was immunoSEQ multiplex PCR; TCRdb's version includes in-frame clones alone and lacks a portion of them. The sample's table shows roughly 77,000 clones. Sequenced input: PBMCs. These receptors came from a man aged 25 to 45 in good health and CMV-seronegative. Both conserved end residues are part of each CDR3. Fields, in order: V gene, D gene, J gene, CDR3 DNA, CDR3 protein. D genes are given only for firm matches.

TRBV6-6,.,TRBJ2-7,TGTGCCAGCAGTTACTCGTTTCCCTTCTACGAGCAGTACTTC,CASSYSFPFYEQYF
TRBV5-6,TRBD1,TRBJ1-4,TGTGCCAGCAGCCGGGGCGCAGGGGGCAGGGATGAAAAACTGTTTTTT,CASSRGAGGRDEKLFF
TRBV9,.,TRBJ2-2,TGTGCCAGCAGCGTGACAGACGGCGGGGAGCTGTTTTTT,CASSVTDGGELFF
TRBV9,.,TRBJ1-2,TGTGCCAGCAGCCCTACAGGGTCATCGAACTATGGCTACACCTTC,CASSPTGSSNYGYTF
TRBV11-3,TRBD2,TRBJ2-3,TGTGCCAGCAGCTTCGCGGGGGCGCAGTATTTT,CASSFAGAQYF
TRBV6-1,TRBD1,TRBJ1-2,TGTGCCAGCAGTGAAGAAGGGACAGGGCATGGCTACACCTTC,CASSEEGTGHGYTF
TRBV9,TRBD2,TRBJ2-7,TGTGCCAGCAGCCCTAGCGGGATGTCTACCTACGAGCAGTACTTC,CASSPSGMSTYEQYF
TRBV11-2,TRBD1,TRBJ1-1,TGTGCCAGCAGCCAACAGGGGCTCACTGAAGCTTTCTTT,CASSQQGLTEAFF
TRBV11-3,.,TRBJ2-5,TGTGCCAGCAGCTTAGCGGCGTTGGGGGGTGGGGAGACCCAGTACTTC,CASSLAALGGGETQYF
TRBV30,.,TRBJ2-3,TGTGCCTGGAGCGCCCAGGGGCATACGCAGTATTTT,CAWSAQGHTQYF
TRBV19,.,TRBJ2-1,TGTGCCAGTAGTACTAGGGGGTCTACAAATGAGCAGTTCTTC,CASSTRGSTNEQFF
TRBV19,TRBD2,TRBJ2-5,TGTGCCAGTAGTAGGACTAGGGCGGCGGAGACCCAGTACTTC,CASSRTRAAETQYF
TRBV6-1,TRBD1,TRBJ1-1,TGTGCCAGCAGGCCAGCGACAGGGGGTGCTGAAGCTTTCTTT,CASRPATGGAEAFF
TRBV29-1,.,TRBJ2-7,TGCAGCGTGGGACATCTTCCCTACGAGCAGTACTTC,CSVGHLPYEQYF
TRBV10-3,TRBD1,TRBJ1-2,TGTGCCGCCGGACAGGGGGCAGCAAGCTACACCTTC,CAAGQGAASYTF
TRBV13,TRBD2,TRBJ2-1,TGTGCCAGCCCGGGACTAGCGGGAAACAATGAGCAGTTCTTC,CASPGLAGNNEQFF
TRBV19,TRBD2,TRBJ2-5,TGTGCCAGTAGTATGGGGACTAGCCCAGAGACCCAGTACTTC,CASSMGTSPETQYF
TRBV5-1,.,TRBJ1-1,TGCGCCAGCAGCTTGGACAGTGGAAGAGCTTTCTTT,CASSLDSGRAFF
TRBV11-2,.,TRBJ2-7,TGTGCCAGCAGCTCCAGGGGGGAAGGAACCTACGAGCAGTACTTC,CASSSRGEGTYEQYF
TRBV5-1,.,TRBJ2-2,TGCGCCAGCAGCTTGGGACAGCCGAACACCGGGGAGCTGTTTTTT,CASSLGQPNTGELFF
TRBV11-3,.,TRBJ1-2,TGTGCCAGCAGCCCCGGACACTCGGCTAACTATGGCTACACCTTC,CASSPGHSANYGYTF
TRBV6-6,TRBD2,TRBJ2-7,TGTGCCAGCACCGAATTCCCCTGGACTAGCGCCAACGAGCAGTACTTC,CASTEFPWTSANEQYF
TRBV11-3,.,TRBJ1-2,TGTGCCAGCAACAGTAGATTCCGAGGGATTATCCGCTATGGCTACACCTTC,CASNSRFRGIIRYGYTF
TRBV5-4,.,TRBJ2-7,TGTGCCAGCAGCTTGGACAGGGTCTACGAGCAGTACTTC,CASSLDRVYEQYF
TRBV2,TRBD2,TRBJ2-7,TGTGCCAGCCTAGCGGGGGGTCCCTACGAGCAGTACTTC,CASLAGGPYEQYF
TRBV5-8,.,TRBJ1-5,TGTGCCAGCAGTTTACAGGGAGACCAGCCCCAGCATTTT,CASSLQGDQPQHF
TRBV6-1,.,TRBJ1-5,TGTGCCAGCAGCTCTTATGGAGGGAGCAATCAGCCCCAGCATTTT,CASSSYGGSNQPQHF
TRBV4-1,.,TRBJ2-1,TGCGCCAGCAGCCAAGATCAGGACAGAGAGCAGTTCTTC,CASSQDQDREQFF
TRBV5-1,.,TRBJ2-7,TGCGCCAGCAGCTTGTCCGGGCGGGGATACGAGCAGTACTTC,CASSLSGRGYEQYF
TRBV5-1,TRBD1,TRBJ2-3,TGCGCCAGCAGCTTCAGGGGGCGCACAGATACGCAGTATTTT,CASSFRGRTDTQYF
TRBV7-8,.,TRBJ2-7,TGTGCCAGCAGCTTAGAGGCAGGGGCCCTATACGAGCAGTACTTC,CASSLEAGALYEQYF
TRBV4-1,TRBD1,TRBJ1-3,TGCGCCAGCAGCCATCCCACTGCGAGGGGGCTCGGAAACACCATATATTTT,CASSHPTARGLGNTIYF
TRBV6-1,.,TRBJ2-1,TGTGCCAGCAGTGAAGGGGTTCCGAGGTTCCGGGAGCAGTTCTTC,CASSEGVPRFREQFF
TRBV10-3,.,TRBJ2-5,TGTGCCATCAGTGACAAGGGGGAGACCCAGTACTTC,CAISDKGETQYF
TRBV27,.,TRBJ1-2,TGTGCCAGCAGTTCAGGGATTATTTCATATGGCTACACCTTC,CASSSGIISYGYTF
TRBV4-1,.,TRBJ2-5,TGCGCCAGCAGCCAAGAACGGGGGATCGTCAACCAAGAGACCCAGTACTTC,CASSQERGIVNQETQYF